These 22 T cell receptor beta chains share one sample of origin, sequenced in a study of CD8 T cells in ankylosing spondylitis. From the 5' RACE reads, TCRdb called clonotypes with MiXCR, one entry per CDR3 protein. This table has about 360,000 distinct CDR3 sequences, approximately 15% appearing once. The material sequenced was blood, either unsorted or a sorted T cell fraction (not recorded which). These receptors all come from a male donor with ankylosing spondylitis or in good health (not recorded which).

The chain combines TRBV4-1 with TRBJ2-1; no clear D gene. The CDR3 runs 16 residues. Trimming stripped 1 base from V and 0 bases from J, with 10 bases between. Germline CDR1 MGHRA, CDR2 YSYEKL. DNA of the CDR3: TGCGCCAGCAGCCAAGGGACGGCCGTCTCCTACAATGAGCAGTTCTTC. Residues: CASSQGTAVSYNEQFF.

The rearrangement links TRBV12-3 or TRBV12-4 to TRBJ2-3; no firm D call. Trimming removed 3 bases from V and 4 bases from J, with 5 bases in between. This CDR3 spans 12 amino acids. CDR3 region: CASSFHADTQYF. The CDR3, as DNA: TGTGCCAGCAGTTTCCACGCAGATACGCAGTATTTT.

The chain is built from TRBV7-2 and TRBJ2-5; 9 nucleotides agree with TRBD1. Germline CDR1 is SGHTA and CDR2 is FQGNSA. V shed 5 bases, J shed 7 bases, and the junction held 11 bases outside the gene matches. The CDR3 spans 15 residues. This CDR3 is CASSASTGGFRTQYF. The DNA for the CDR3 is TGTGCCAGCAGCGCATCCACAGGGGGCTTTCGGACCCAGTACTTC.

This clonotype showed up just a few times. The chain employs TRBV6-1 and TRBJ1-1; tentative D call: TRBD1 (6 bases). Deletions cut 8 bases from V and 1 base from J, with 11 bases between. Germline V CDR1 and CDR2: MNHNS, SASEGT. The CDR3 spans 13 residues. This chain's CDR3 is CASDLQGNTEAFF. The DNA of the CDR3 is TGTGCCAGCGATCTACAGGGGAACACTGAAGCTTTCTTT.

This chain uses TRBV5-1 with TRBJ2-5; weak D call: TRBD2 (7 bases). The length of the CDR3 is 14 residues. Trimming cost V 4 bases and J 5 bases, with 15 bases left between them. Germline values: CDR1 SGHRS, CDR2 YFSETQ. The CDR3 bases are TGCGCCAGCAGCCCTCCCCGGGGGGCGGAGACCCAGTACTTC. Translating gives CASSPPRGAETQYF.

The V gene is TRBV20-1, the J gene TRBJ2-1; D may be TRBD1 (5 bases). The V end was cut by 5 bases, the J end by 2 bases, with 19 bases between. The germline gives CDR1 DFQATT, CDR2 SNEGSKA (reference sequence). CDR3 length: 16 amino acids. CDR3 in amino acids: CSALSPDSGAYNEQFF. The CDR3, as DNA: TGCAGTGCTTTGAGCCCCGACAGTGGAGCCTACAATGAGCAGTTCTTC.

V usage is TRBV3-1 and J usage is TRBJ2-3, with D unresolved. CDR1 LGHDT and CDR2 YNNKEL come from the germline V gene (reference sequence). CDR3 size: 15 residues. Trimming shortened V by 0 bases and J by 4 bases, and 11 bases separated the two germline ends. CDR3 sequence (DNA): TGTGCCAGCAGCCAAGAGACGCACATAGCAGATACGCAGTATTTT. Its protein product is CASSQETHIADTQYF.

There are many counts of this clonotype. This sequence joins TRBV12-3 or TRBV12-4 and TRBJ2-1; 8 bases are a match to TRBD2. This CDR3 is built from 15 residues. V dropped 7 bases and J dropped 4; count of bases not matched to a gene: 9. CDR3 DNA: TGTGCCAGCACCCTGGTCGGGGGGGGTTACAATGAGCAGTTCTTC. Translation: CASTLVGGGYNEQFF.

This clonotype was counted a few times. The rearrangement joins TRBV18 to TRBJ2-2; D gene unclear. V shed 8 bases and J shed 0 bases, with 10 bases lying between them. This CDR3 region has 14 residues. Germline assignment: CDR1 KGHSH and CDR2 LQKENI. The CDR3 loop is CASPAQANTGELFF. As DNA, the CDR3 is TGTGCCAGCCCTGCACAAGCGAACACCGGGGAGCTGTTTTTT.

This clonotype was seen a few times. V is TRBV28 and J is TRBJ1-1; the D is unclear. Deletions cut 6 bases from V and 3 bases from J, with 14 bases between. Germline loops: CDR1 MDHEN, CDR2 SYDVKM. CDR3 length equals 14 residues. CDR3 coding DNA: TGTGCCAGCAGCCTGCTGATTAAGTACACTGAAGCTTTCTTT. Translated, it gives CASSLLIKYTEAFF.

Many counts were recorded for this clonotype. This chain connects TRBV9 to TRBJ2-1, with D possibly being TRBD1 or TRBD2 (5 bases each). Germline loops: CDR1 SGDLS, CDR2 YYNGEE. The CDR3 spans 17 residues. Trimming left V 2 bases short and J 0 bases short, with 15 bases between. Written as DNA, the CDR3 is TGTGCCAGCAGCGTTGGGACCCCCCTGAGCTCCTACAATGAGCAGTTCTTC. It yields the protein CASSVGTPLSSYNEQFF.

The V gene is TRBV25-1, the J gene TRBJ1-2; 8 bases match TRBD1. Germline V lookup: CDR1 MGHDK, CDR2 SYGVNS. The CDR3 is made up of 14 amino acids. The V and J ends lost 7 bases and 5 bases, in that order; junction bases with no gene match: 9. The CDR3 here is CASTQQGDSYGYTF. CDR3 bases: TGTGCCAGCACCCAACAGGGGGATTCTTATGGCTACACCTTC.

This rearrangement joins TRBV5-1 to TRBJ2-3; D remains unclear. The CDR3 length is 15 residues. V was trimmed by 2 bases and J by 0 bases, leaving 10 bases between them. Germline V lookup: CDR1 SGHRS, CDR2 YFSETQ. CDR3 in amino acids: CASSFGPASTDTQYF. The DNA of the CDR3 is TGCGCCAGCAGCTTCGGCCCAGCTAGCACAGATACGCAGTATTTT.

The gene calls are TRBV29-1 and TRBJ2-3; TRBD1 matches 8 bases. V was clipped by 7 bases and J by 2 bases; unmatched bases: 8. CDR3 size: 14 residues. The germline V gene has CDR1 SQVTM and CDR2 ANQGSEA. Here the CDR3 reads CSATTGANTDTQYF. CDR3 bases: TGCAGCGCTACGACAGGGGCGAACACAGATACGCAGTATTTT.

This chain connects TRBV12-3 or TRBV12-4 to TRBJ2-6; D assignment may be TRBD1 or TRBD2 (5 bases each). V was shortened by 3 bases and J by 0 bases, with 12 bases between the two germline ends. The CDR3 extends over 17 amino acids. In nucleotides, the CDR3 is TGTGCCAGCAGTTTCATCAGGGACCTCTCTGGGGCCAACGTCCTGACTTTC. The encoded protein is CASSFIRDLSGANVLTF.

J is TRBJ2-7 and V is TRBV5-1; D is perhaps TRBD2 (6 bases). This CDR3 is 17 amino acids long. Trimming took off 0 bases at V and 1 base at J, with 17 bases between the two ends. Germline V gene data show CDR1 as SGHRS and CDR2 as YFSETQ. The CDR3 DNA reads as TGCGCCAGCAGCTTGGCGGGGGAGCAGCGCCATTCCTACGAGCAGTACTTC. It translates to CASSLAGEQRHSYEQYF.

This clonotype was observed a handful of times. DNA for the CDR3: TGTGCCAGCAGCCAATCCACGCCTCCGTCGACCGGGGAGCTGTTTTTT. Its protein product is CASSQSTPPSTGELFF. The chain carries TRBV7-8 and TRBJ2-2; D is uncertain. CDR3 length equals 16 residues. Germline V lookup: CDR1 SGHVS, CDR2 FQNEAQ. The V end was cut by 5 bases, the J end by 5 bases, with 18 bases between.

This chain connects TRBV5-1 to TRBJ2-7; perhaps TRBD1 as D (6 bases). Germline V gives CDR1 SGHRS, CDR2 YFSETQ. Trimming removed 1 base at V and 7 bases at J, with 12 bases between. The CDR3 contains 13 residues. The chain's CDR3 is CASSLTQGKEQYF. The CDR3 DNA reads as TGCGCCAGCAGCTTGACACAGGGCAAAGAGCAGTACTTC.

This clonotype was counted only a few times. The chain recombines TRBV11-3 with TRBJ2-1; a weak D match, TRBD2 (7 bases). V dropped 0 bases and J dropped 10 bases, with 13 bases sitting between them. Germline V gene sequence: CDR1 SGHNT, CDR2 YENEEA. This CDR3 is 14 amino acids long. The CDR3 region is CASSLDVQGGEQFF. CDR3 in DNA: TGTGCCAGCAGCTTAGACGTACAGGGAGGGGAGCAGTTCTTC.

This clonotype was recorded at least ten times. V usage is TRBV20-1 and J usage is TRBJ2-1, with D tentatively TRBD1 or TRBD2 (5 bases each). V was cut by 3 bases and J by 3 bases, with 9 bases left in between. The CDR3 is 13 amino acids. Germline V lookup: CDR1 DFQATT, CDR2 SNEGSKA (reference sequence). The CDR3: CSARLGVYNEQFF. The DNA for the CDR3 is TGCAGTGCTAGGTTGGGGGTCTACAATGAGCAGTTCTTC.

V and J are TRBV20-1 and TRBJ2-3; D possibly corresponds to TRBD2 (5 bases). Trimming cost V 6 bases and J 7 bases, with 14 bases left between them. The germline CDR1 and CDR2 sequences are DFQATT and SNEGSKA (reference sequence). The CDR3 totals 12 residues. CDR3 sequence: CSALPGENTQYF. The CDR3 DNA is TGCAGTGCCCTTCCCGGGGAGAATACGCAGTATTTT.

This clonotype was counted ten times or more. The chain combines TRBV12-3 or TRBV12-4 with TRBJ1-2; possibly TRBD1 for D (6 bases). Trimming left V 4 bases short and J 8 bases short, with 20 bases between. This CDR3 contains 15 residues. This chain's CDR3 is CASSSTDRAWWGYTF. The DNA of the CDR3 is TGTGCCAGCAGTTCGACGGACAGAGCTTGGTGGGGCTACACCTTC.